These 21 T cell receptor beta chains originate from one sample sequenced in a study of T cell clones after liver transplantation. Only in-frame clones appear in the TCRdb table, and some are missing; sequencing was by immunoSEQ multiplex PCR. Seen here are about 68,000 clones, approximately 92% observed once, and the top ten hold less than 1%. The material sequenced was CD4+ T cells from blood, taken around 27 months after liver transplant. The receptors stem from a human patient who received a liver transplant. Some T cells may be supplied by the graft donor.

The CDR3 DNA reads TGTGCCAGCAGCGTAGGAGTGTCGAACACCGGGGAGCTGTTTTTT. Its translation is CASSVGVSNTGELFF. The chain carries TRBV9 and TRBJ2-2, with D hard to call. Germline CDR1 reads SGDLS; CDR2 reads YYNGEE. This CDR3 contains 15 residues. V lost 0 bases, J lost 0 bases, and 6 bases lay in between.

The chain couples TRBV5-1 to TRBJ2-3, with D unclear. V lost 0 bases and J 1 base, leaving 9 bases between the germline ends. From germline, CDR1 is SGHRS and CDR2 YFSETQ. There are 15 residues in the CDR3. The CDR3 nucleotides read TGCGCCAGCAGCTTGGGGGCCCGGGGCACAGATACGCAGTATTTT. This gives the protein CASSLGARGTDTQYF. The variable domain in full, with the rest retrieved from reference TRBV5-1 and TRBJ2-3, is KAGVTQTPRYLIKTRGQQVTLSCSPISGHRSVSWYQQTPGQGLQFLFEYFSETQRNKGNFPGRFSGRQFSNSRSEMNVSTLELGDSALYLCASSLGARGTDTQYFGPGTRLTVL.

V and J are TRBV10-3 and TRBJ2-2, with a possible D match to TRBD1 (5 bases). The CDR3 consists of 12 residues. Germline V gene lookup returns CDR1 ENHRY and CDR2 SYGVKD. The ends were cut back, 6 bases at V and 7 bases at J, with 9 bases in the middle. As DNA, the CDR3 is TGTGCCATCAGCATCAGGGTCGGGGAGCTGTTTTTT. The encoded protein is CAISIRVGELFF.

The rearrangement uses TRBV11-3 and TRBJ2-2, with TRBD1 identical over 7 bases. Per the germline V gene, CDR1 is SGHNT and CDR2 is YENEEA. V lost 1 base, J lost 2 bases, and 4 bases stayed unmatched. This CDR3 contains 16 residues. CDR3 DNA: TGTGCCAGCAGCTTAGCTGGGACAGCAAACACCGGGGAGCTGTTTTTT. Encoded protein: CASSLAGTANTGELFF.

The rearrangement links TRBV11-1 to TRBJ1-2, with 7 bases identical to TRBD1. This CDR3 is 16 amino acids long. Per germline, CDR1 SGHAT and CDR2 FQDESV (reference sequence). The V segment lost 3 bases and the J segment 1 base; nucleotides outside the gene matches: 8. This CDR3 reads CASSFTRDRDNYGYTF. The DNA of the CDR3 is TGTGCCAGCAGCTTTACTCGGGACAGAGATAACTATGGCTACACCTTC.

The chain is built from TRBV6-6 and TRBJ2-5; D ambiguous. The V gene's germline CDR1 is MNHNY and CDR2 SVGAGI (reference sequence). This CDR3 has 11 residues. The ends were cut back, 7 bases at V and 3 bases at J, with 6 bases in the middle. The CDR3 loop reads CASTLKETQYF. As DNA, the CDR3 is TGTGCCAGCACCCTCAAAGAGACCCAGTACTTC.

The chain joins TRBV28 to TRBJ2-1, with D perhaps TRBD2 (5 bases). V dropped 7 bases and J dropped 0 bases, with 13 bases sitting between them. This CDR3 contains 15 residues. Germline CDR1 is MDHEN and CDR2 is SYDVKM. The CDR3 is CASTKRGSSYNEQFF. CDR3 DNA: TGTGCCAGCACAAAGAGAGGGAGCTCCTACAATGAGCAGTTCTTC.

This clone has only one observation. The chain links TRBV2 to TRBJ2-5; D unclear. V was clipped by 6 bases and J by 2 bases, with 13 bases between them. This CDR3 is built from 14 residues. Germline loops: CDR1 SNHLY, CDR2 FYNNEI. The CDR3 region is CASRASNQQETQYF. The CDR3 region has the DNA TGTGCCAGCAGGGCCTCCAACCAACAAGAGACCCAGTACTTC.

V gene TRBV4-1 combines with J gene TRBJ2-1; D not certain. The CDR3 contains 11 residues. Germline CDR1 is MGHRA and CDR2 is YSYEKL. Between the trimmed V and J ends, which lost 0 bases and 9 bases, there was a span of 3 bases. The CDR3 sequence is CASSQDTEQFF. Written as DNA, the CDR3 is TGCGCCAGCAGCCAAGATACTGAGCAGTTCTTC.

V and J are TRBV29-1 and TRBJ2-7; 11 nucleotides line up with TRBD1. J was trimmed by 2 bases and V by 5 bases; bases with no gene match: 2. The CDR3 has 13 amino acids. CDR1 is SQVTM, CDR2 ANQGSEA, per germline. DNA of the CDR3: TGCAGCGTTCGGGGACAGGGGGCCTACGAGCAGTACTTC. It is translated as CSVRGQGAYEQYF.

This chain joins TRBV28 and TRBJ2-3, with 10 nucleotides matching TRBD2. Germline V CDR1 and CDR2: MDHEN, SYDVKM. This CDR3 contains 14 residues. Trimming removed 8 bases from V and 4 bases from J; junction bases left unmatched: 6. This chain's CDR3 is CASALAGVPDTQYF. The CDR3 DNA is TGTGCCAGCGCCCTAGCGGGAGTGCCAGATACGCAGTATTTT.

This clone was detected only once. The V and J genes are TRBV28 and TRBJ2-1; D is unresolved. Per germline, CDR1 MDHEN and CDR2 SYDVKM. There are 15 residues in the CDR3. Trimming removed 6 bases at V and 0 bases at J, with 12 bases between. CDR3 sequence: CASSPSVSSYNEQFF. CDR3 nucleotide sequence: TGTGCCAGCAGCCCATCGGTTAGCTCCTACAATGAGCAGTTCTTC.

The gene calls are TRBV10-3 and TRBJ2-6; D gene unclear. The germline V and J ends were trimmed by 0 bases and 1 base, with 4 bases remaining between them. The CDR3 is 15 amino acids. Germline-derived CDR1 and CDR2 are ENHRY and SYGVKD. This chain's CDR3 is CAISESGSGANVLTF. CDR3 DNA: TGTGCCATCAGTGAGTCGGGATCTGGGGCCAACGTCCTGACTTTC.

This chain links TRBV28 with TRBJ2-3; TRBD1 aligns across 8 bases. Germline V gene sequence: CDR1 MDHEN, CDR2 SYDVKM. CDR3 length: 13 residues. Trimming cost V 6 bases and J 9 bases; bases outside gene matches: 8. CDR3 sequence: CASSDRGRETQYF. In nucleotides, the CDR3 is TGTGCCAGCAGCGACAGGGGCAGAGAGACGCAGTATTTT.

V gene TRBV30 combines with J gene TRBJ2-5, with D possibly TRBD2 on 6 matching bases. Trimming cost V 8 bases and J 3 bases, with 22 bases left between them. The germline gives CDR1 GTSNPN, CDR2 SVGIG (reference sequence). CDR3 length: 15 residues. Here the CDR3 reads CAGEESGVRKETQYF. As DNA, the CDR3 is TGTGCCGGCGAAGAATCGGGAGTGAGGAAAGAGACCCAGTACTTC.

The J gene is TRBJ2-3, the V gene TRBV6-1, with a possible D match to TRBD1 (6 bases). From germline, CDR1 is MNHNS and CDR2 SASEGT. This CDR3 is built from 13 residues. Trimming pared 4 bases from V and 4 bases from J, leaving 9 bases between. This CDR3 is CASSARGSDTQYF. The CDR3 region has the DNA TGTGCCAGCAGTGCCAGGGGTTCAGATACGCAGTATTTT.

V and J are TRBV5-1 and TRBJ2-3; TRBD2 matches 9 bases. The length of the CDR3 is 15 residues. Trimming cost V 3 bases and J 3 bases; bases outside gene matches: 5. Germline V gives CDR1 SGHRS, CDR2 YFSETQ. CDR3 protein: CASSSIAGETDTQYF. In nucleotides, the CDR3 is TGCGCCAGCAGCTCAATAGCGGGAGAAACAGATACGCAGTATTTT.

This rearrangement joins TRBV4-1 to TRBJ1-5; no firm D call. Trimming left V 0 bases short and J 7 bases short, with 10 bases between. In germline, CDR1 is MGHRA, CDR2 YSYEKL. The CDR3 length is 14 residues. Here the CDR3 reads CASSQDQRAQPQHF. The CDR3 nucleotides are TGCGCCAGCAGCCAAGATCAAAGGGCACAGCCCCAGCATTTT.

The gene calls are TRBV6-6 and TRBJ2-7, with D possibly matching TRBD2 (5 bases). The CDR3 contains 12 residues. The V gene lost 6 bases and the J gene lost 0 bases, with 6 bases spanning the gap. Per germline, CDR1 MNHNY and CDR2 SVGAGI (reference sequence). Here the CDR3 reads CASRGSSYEQYF. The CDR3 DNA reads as TGTGCCAGCAGGGGGAGCTCCTACGAGCAGTACTTC.

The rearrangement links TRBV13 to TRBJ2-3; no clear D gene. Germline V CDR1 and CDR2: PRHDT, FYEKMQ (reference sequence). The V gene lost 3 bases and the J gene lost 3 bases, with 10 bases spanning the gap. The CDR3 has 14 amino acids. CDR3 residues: CASSFRTLTDTQYF. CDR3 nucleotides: TGTGCCAGCAGCTTTAGGACCCTAACAGATACGCAGTATTTT.

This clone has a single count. The CDR3 here is CASSRDPATEAFF. The DNA for the CDR3 is TGTGCCAGCTCGCGGGACCCGGCCACTGAAGCTTTCTTT. The chain links TRBV18 to TRBJ1-1, with TRBD1 as a possible D gene (5 bases). V lost 6 bases to trimming and J lost 4 bases, with 12 bases between them. The CDR3 totals 13 residues. The V gene's germline CDR1 is KGHSH and CDR2 LQKENI. The entire variable domain, with the rest obtained from reference TRBV18 and TRBJ1-1, is as follows: NAGVMQNPRHLVRRRGQEARLRCSPMKGHSHVYWYRQLPEEGLKFMVYLQKENIIDESGMPKERFSAEFPKEGPSILRIQQVVRGDSAAYFCASSRDPATEAFFGQGTRLTVV.